This T cell receptor beta chain is drawn from a study of naive and memory T cell subsets. CD4 T cells were positively selected, then CD8 T cells from the CD4-negative fraction. The germline CDR1 and CDR2 sequences are SGHAT and FQNNGV. V lost 5 bases to trimming and J lost 7 bases, with 8 bases between them. This CDR3 spans 11 amino acids. The beta constant-region primer was an equimolar mix of two oligonucleotides covering TRBC1 and TRBC2. The cDNA 3' end received a ligated single-stranded oligonucleotide carrying the SP2 primer and a 12-nucleotide UMI. Nested alpha and beta constant-region primers with the SP2 primer drove four PCR rounds on ligated cDNA. TCRdb ran MiXCR on the UMI-ligation and nested PCR reads and lists one entry per CDR3 protein. The sample lists approximately 82,000 distinct CDR3 sequences; roughly 7.3% were seen once. There are many counts of this clonotype.

The chain employs TRBV11-2 and TRBJ2-5, with unresolved D. The TCR originated in a human donor in good health. Material: central memory CD4+ T cells from blood. The CDR3 region has the DNA TGTGCCAGCAGCGCTACGGGGACCCAGTACTTC. It specifies CASSATGTQYF.